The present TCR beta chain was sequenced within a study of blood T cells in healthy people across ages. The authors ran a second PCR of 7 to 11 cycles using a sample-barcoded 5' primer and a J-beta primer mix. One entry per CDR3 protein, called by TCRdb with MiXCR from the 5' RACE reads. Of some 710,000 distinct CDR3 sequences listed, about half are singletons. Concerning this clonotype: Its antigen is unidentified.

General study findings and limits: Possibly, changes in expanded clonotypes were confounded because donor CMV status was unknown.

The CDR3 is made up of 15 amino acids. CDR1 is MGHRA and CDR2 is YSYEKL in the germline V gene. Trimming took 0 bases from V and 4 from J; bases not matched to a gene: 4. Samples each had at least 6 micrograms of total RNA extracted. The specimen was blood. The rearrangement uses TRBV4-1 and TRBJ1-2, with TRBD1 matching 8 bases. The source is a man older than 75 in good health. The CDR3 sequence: CASSQEMTGAYGYTF. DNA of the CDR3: TGCGCCAGCAGCCAAGAAATGACAGGGGCCTATGGCTACACCTTC.